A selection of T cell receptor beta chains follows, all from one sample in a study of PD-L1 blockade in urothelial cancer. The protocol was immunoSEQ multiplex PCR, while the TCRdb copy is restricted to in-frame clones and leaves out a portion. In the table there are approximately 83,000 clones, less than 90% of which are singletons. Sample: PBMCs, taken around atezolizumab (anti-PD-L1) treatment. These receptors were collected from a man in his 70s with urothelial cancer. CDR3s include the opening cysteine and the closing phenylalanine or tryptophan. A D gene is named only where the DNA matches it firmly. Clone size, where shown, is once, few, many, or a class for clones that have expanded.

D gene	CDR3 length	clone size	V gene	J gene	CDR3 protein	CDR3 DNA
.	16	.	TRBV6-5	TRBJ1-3	CASSYSYSGSGNTIYF	TGTGCCAGCAGTTACTCATATTCAGGGTCTGGAAACACCATATATTTT
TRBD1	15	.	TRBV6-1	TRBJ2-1	CASSTGTGPYNEQFF	TGTGCCAGCAGTACCGGGACAGGGCCCTACAATGAGCAGTTCTTC
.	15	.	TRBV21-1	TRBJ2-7	CASSRLAGGDHEQYF	TGTGCCAGCAGTAGACTAGCGGGGGGCGACCACGAGCAGTACTTC
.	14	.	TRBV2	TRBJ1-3	CASSLQGSGNTIYF	TGTGCCAGCAGTTTACAGGGTTCTGGAAACACCATATATTTT
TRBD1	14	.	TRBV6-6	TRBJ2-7	CASSYLDRANEQYF	TGTGCCAGCAGTTACCTTGACAGGGCTAACGAGCAGTACTTC
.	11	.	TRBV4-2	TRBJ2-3	CASSPGRGLHF	TGTGCCAGCAGCCCCGGCCGAGGCCTGCATTTT
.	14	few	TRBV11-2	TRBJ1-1	CASSLVHMNTEAFF	TGTGCCAGCAGCTTAGTCCACATGAACACTGAAGCTTTCTTT
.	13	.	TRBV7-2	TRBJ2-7	CASRWGTPYEQYF	TGTGCCAGCAGGTGGGGGACTCCCTACGAGCAGTACTTC
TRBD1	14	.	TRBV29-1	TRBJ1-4	CSVEISKGGKKLFF	TGCAGCGTTGAAATTTCCAAAGGGGGCAAAAAACTGTTTTTT
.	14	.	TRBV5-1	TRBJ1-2	CASSTDTTNYGYTF	TGCGCCAGCAGCACGGACACTACCAACTATGGCTACACCTTC
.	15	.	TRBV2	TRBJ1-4	CASSQGAFEDEKLFF	TGTGCCAGCAGTCAAGGGGCCTTCGAAGACGAAAAACTGTTTTTT
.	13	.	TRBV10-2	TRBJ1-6	CASSENRSSPLHF	TGCGCCAGCAGTGAGAACAGAAGTTCACCCCTCCACTTT
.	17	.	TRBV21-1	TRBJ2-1	CASSPGTSGMDYCEQFF	TGTGCCAGCAGCCCCGGGACTAGCGGGATGGATTATTGTGAGCAGTTCTTC
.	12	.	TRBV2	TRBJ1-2	CASHRVNYGYTF	TGTGCCAGTCACAGGGTCAACTATGGCTACACCTTC
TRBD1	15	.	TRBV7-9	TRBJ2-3	CASSLIRGITDTQYF	TGTGCCAGCAGCTTAATCAGGGGGATCACAGATACGCAGTATTTT
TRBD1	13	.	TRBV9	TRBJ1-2	CASSAGQGHGYTF	TGTGCCAGCAGCGCCGGACAGGGACATGGCTACACCTTC
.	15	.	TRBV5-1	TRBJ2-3	CASSKQGYSTDTQYF	TGCGCCAGCAGCAAACAGGGCTACAGCACAGATACGCAGTATTTT
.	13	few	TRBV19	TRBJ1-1	CASTKGQFAEAFF	TGTGCCAGTACCAAAGGACAGTTCGCTGAAGCTTTCTTT
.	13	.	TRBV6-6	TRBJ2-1	CASSYRRDNEQFF	TGTGCCAGCAGTTACAGGAGGGACAATGAGCAGTTCTTC
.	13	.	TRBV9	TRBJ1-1	CASSLTTVPEAFF	TGTGCCAGCAGCCTTACGACAGTCCCTGAAGCTTTCTTT
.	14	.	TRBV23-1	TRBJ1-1	CASSQSGGNTEAFF	TGCGCCAGCAGTCAATCCGGAGGGAACACTGAAGCTTTCTTT
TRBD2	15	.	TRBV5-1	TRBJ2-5	CASSGTSGGQETQYF	TGCGCCAGCAGCGGGACTAGCGGGGGTCAAGAGACCCAGTACTTC
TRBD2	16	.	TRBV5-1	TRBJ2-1	CASSLGGTSGYNEQFF	TGCGCCAGCAGCTTGGGAGGGACTAGCGGTTACAATGAGCAGTTCTTC
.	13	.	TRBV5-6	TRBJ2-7	CASSPTGRYEQYF	TGTGCCAGCAGTCCTACAGGGAGATACGAGCAGTACTTC
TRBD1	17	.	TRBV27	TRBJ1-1	CASSLWATGGEVTEAFF	TGTGCCAGCAGTTTATGGGCGACAGGGGGTGAGGTGACTGAAGCTTTCTTT
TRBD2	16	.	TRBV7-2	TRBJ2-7	CASSLAPGGGSYEQYF	TGTGCCAGCAGCTTAGCGCCTGGGGGAGGGTCCTACGAGCAGTACTTC
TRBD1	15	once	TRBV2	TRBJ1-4	CASSAGQGGGEKLFF	TGTGCCAGCAGCGCAGGACAGGGCGGGGGTGAAAAACTGTTTTTT